This TCR beta chain was sequenced for a study of T cell responses to AZD1222 COVID-19 vaccine (dated by TCRdb to the early 2020s). Regarding the research as a whole: AZD1222 recipients given second doses at about 4 weeks or at about 12 weeks were pooled, since spike-specific TCR depth and breadth were not found to differ between the two schedules. TCR sequencing was performed for more than 230 trial participants, of whom 207 were given two doses of AZD1222 and some 26 were given two doses of MenACWY control vaccine. Enrollment into the trials was organized by age into subgroups of 18-55, 56-69 and 70-plus years, and those subgroups contained roughly 140, 27 and 60 TCR-sequenced participants, respectively. What the study reported, not specific to this receptor: Spike-specific TCR breadth and depth rose significantly after two AZD1222 doses compared with day 0 and with MenACWY recipients. Because no day 14 peak-response samples were available, repertoires were characterized only after the peak T cell response. In the small 56-69-year group, the increase in depth fell short of significance, most likely because of low power. Reportedly, close to half of the unique spike-specific TCRs recognized epitopes lying outside the regions that are mutated in the B.1.351 and B.1.1.7 variants. Conclusions about previously exposed vaccinees are limited, since just a handful of AZD1222 recipients were seropositive for SARS-CoV-2 at baseline. Vaccine-associated CD4 TCRs spanned the whole spike protein, with dominant responses in regions 160-218 and 743-854. Most participants were white British and females outnumbered males, and the authors suggested that clonal diversity may have been underestimated.

Per the publication, the time point label means: baseline before first vaccination. Vaccinee samples came from UK trials COV001 and COV002, including a single-blind randomized controlled phase 2/3 trial of AZD1222 (ChAdOx1 nCoV-19) in healthy adults. For TCRbeta chain sequencing, PBMC samples were collected from trial participants at day 0 and at day 28 after the second dose. About this clone: The antigen it binds to is not known. No much larger clonotype is one base removed from it; base qualities were not supplied.

The CDR3 regions of human TCRbeta chains were subjected to immunosequencing. The paper's data handling went like this. Repertoire TCRs were checked for matches against a reference library of SARS-CoV-2-specific TCRs that had been generated using the MIRA antigen-specificity platform. Breadth meant the fraction of unique TCRs that were SARS-CoV-2-associated, whereas depth meant the fraction of total T cells that were SARS-CoV-2-associated. Each spike-specific TCR was assigned to its reactive spike region and to a CD4 or CD8 class using the MIRA data. Log10-transformed breadth and depth values were compared by one-way ANOVA with Sidak's multiple comparisons tests. TCRdb took this table from immuneACCESS and kept in-frame rearrangements with V and J called. Such tables lack part of the clones; where checked against another copy, unresolved V genes explain under half of the gap, and the rest is unexplained. V and J calls and clone size follow that table, whereas D and trimming were derived from the DNA. The sample table contains approximately 100,000 clones; only one count was recorded for roughly 90% of them. Around 4.8% of the sample is taken by the ten largest.

The starting material was peripheral blood, obtained on day 0 of AZD1222 vaccination. The TCR sequence derives from an adult in good health.

The CDR3 amino acid sequence is: CSVEAGVPYEQYF. The nucleotides read TGCAGCGTTGAAGCAGGGGTTCCCTACGAGCAGTACTTC. The rearrangement combines TRBV29-1 with TRBJ2-7, with TRBD1 perhaps the D gene, on 6 matching bases. CDR1 and CDR2 are read off the germline V gene as SQVTM and ANQGSEA. Trimming takes 1 base from V and 2 bases from J, and the germline ends sit 9 bases apart. The CDR3 goes from the cysteine to the phenylalanine over 13 residues. The CDR3 DNA has 39 bases and is translated from base 1.